This TCR beta chain was sequenced during a study of blood T cell repertoires in COVID-19. This CDR3 region has 16 residues. Germline-derived CDR1 and CDR2 are SEHNR and FQNEAQ (reference sequence). V dropped 2 bases and J dropped 5 bases, with 16 bases sitting between them. TCRdb's copy holds only in-frame clones and misses some; the assay was immunoSEQ multiplex PCR. The table shows under 400,000 clones, with about 87% occurring only once. Sequenced sample: PBMCs or T cells enriched from blood (not recorded which). V gene TRBV7-9 combines with J gene TRBJ1-3; D is possibly TRBD1 (6 bases). This TCR was sampled from a man between 40 and 49 years old in a cohort exposed to, infected with or recovered from COVID-19 (not recorded which). The CDR3 DNA sequence: TGTGCCAGCAGCTTATGGACGGCAGGGGAACGAAACACCATATATTTT. Translated: CASSLWTAGERNTIYF.